This T cell receptor (beta chain) is drawn from a study of cytomegalovirus exposure and HLA in healthy donors. This CDR3 has 14 amino acids. Germline-derived CDR1 and CDR2 are MGHDK and SYGVNS. The V and J ends lost 7 bases and 3 bases, in that order; junction bases with no gene match: 3. This table comes from immunoSEQ multiplex PCR, and its TCRdb copy is limited to in-frame clones, with some not included. The sample shows some 180,000 clones, around 80% of them seen only once. Sequenced input: PBMCs. This chain connects TRBV25-1 to TRBJ2-2, with 9 bases fitting TRBD2. The TCR originated in a woman aged 25 to 39 in good health and CMV-seronegative. The CDR3 region is CASTSGRHTGELFF. CDR3 nucleotides: TGTGCCAGCACGAGCGGGAGGCACACCGGGGAGCTGTTTTTT. The entire variable domain, with the rest obtained from reference TRBV25-1 and TRBJ2-2, is as follows: EADIYQTPRYLVIGTGKKITLECSQTMGHDKMYWYQQDPGMELHLIHYSYGVNSTEKGDLSSESTVSRIRTEHFPLTLESARPSHTSQYLCASTSGRHTGELFFGEGSRLTVL.